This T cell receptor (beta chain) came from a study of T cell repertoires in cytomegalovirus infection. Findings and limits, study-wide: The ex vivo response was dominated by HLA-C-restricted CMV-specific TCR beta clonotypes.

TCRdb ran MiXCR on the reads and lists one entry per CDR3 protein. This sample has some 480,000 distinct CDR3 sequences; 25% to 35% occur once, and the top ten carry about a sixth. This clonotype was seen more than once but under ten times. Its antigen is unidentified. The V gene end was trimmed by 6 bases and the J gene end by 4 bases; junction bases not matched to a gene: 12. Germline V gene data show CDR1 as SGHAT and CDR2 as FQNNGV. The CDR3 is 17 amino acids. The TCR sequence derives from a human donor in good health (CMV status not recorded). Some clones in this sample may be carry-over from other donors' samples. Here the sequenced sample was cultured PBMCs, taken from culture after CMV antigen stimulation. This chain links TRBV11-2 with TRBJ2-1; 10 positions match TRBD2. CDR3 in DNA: TGTGCCAGCAGTTATGGGGGACTAGCGAACCATTACAATGAGCAGTTCTTC. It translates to CASSYGGLANHYNEQFF. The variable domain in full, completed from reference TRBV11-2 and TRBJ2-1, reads EAGVAQSPRYKIIEKRQSVAFWCNPISGHATLYWYQQILGQGPKLLIQFQNNGVVDDSQLPKDRFSAERLKGVDSTLKIQPAKLEDSAVYLCASSYGGLANHYNEQFFGPGTRLTVL.